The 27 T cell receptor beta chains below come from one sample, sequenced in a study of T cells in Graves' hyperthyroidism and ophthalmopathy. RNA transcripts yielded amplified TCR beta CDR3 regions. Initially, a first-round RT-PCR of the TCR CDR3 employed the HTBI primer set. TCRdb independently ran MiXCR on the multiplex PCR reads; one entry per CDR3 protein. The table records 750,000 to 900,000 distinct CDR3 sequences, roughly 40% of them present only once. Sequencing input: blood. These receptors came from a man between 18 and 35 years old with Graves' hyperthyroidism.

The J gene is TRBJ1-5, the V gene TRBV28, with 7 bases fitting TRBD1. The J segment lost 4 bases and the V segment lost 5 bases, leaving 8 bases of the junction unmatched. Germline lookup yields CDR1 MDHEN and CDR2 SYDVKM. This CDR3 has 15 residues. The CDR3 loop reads CASSPLTGVNQPQHF. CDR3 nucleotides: TGTGCCAGCAGTCCACTAACAGGGGTGAATCAGCCCCAGCATTTT.

The CDR3 DNA reads as TGTGCCAGCTTAGACCGGGAGGGGGACACTGAAGCTTTCTTT. Translated, it gives CASLDREGDTEAFF. The chain uses TRBV7-3 and TRBJ1-1, with D perhaps TRBD1 (6 bases). Germline CDR1 and CDR2: SGHTA and FQGTGA. V dropped 8 bases and J dropped 3 bases, with 16 bases sitting between them. The CDR3 is made up of 14 amino acids.

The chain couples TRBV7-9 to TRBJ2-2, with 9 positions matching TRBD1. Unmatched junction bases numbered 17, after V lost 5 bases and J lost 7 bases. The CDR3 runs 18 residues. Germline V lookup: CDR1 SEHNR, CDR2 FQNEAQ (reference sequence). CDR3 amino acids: CASSPRDRADREDGELFF. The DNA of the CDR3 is TGTGCCAGCAGCCCTAGGGACAGGGCTGACAGGGAGGACGGGGAGCTGTTTTTT.

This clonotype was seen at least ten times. The CDR3 loop is CAIGPVNNSPLHF. The CDR3 DNA is TGTGCCATCGGGCCAGTCAATAATTCACCCCTCCACTTT. The chain combines TRBV10-3 with TRBJ1-6; D unclear. V lost 8 bases to trimming and J lost 5 bases, with 10 bases between them. The CDR3 loop spans 13 amino acids. Germline V CDR1 and CDR2: ENHRY, SYGVKD.

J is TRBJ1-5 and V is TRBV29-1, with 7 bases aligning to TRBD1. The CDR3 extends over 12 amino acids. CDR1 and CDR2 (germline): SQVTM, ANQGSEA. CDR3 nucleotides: TGCAGTCTTACTCAGGGGGGCCAGCCCCAGCATTTT. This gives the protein CSLTQGGQPQHF. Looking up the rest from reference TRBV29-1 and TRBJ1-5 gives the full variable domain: SAVISQKPSRDICQRGTSLTIQCQVDSQVTMMFWYRQQPGQSLTLIATANQGSEATYESGFVIDKFPISRPNLTFSTLTVSNMSPEDSSIYLCSLTQGGQPQHFGDGTRLSIL.

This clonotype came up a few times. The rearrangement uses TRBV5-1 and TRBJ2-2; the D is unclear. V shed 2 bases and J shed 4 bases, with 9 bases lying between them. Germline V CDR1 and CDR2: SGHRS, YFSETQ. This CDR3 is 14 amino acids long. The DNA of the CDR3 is TGCGCCAGCAGCTTCCGAGCCTCCACCGGGGAGCTGTTTTTT. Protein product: CASSFRASTGELFF. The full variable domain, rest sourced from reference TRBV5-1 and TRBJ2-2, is KAGVTQTPRYLIKTRGQQVTLSCSPISGHRSVSWYQQTPGQGLQFLFEYFSETQRNKGNFPGRFSGRQFSNSRSEMNVSTLELGDSALYLCASSFRASTGELFFGEGSRLTVL.

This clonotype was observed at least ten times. The CDR3 nucleotides are TGTGCCAGTCGGGACGTCGGGGGAGAGACCCAGTACTTC. This codes for CASRDVGGETQYF. V usage is TRBV19 and J usage is TRBJ2-5; a weak D match, TRBD2 (6 bases). CDR3 size: 13 residues. Trimming pared 8 bases from V and 4 bases from J, leaving 14 bases between. Germline values: CDR1 LNHDA, CDR2 SQIVND (reference sequence).

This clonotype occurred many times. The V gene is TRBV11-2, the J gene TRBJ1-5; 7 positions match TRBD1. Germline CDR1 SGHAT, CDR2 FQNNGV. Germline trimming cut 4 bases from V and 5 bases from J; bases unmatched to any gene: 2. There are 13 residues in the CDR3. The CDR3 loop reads CASSSGQYQPQHF. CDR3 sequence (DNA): TGTGCCAGCAGCTCGGGACAGTATCAGCCCCAGCATTTT.

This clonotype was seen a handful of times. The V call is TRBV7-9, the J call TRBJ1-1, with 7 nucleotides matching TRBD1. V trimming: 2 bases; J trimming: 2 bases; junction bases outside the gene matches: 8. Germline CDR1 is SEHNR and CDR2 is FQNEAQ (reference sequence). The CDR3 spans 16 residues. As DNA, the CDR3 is TGTGCCAGCAGCTTAAGTCCGGGACAGACAAACACTGAAGCTTTCTTT. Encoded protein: CASSLSPGQTNTEAFF.

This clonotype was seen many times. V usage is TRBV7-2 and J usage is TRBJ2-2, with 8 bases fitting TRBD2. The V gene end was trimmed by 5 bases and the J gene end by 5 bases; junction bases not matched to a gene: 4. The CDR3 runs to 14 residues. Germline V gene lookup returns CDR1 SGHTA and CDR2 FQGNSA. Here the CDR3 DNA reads TGTGCCAGCAGCCGCGGGAGGACGACCGGGGAGCTGTTTTTT. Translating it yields CASSRGRTTGELFF.

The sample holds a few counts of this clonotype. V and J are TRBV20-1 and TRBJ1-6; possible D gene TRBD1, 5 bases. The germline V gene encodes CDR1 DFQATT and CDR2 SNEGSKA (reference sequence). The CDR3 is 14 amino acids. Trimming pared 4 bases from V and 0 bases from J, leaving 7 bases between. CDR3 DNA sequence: TGCAGTGCTAAGGGGAGCTCCTATAATTCACCCCTCCACTTT. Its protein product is CSAKGSSYNSPLHF.

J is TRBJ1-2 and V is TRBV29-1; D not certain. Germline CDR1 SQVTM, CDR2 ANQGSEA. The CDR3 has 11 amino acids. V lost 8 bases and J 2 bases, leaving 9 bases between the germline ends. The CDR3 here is CSQEANYGYTF. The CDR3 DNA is TGCAGCCAAGAAGCCAACTATGGCTACACCTTC. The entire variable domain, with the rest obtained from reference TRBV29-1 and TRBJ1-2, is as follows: SAVISQKPSRDICQRGTSLTIQCQVDSQVTMMFWYRQQPGQSLTLIATANQGSEATYESGFVIDKFPISRPNLTFSTLTVSNMSPEDSSIYLCSQEANYGYTFGSGTRLTVV.

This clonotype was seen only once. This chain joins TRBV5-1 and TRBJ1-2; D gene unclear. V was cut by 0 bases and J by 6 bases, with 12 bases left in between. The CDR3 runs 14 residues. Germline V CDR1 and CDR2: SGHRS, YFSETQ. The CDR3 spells CASSLEPGNDGYTF. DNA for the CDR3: TGCGCCAGCAGCTTGGAACCGGGGAACGATGGCTACACCTTC.

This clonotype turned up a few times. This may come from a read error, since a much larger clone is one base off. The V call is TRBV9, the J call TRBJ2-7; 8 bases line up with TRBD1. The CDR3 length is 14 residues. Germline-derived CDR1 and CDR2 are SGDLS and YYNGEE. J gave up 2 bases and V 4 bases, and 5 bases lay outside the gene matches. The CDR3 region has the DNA TGTGCCAGCAGCCAAGAGACAGGGGCCTACGAGCAGTACTTC. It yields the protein CASSQETGAYEQYF.

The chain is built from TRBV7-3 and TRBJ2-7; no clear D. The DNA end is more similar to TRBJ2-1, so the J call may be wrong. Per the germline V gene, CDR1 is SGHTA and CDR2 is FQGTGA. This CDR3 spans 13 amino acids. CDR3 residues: CASSLMGLAEQFF. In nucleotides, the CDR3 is TGTGCCAGCAGCTTAATGGGCCTGGCTGAGCAGTTCTTC.

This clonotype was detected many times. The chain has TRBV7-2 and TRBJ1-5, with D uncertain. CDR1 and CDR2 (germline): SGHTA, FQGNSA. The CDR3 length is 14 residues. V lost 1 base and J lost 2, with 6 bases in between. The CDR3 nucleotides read TGTGCCAGCAGCTTAGTTCGCGGCAATCAGCCCCAGCATTTT. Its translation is CASSLVRGNQPQHF.

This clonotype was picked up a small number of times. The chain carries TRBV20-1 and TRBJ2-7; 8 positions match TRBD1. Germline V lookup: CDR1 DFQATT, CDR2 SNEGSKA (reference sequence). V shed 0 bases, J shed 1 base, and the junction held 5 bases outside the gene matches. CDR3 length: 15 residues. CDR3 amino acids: CSARDSGGASYEQYF. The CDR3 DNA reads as TGCAGTGCTAGAGATTCAGGGGGCGCTTCCTACGAGCAGTACTTC.

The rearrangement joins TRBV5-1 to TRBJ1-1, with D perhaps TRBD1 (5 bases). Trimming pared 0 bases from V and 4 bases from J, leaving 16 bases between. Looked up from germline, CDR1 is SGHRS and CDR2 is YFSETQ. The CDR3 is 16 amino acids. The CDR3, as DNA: TGCGCCAGCAGCTTGGAAACAGGTGAAATGGCCACTGAAGCTTTCTTT. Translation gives CASSLETGEMATEAFF.

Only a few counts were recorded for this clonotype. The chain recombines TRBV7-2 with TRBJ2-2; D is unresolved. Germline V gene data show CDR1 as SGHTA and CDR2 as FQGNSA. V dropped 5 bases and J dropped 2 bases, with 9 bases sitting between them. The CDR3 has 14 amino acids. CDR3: CASSPRLNTGELFF. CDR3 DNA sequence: TGTGCCAGCAGCCCTCGACTCAACACCGGGGAGCTGTTTTTT.

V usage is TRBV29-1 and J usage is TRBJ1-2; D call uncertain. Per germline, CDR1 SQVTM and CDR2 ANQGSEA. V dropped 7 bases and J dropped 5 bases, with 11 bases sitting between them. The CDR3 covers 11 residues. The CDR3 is CSAAAPYGYTF. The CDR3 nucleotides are TGCAGCGCGGCGGCACCTTATGGCTACACCTTC.

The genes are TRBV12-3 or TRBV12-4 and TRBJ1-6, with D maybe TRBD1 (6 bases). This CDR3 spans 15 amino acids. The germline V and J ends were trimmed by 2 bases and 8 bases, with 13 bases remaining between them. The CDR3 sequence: CASSLSGRGHSPLHF. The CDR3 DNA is TGTGCCAGCAGTTTAAGCGGCAGGGGCCATTCACCCCTCCACTTT.

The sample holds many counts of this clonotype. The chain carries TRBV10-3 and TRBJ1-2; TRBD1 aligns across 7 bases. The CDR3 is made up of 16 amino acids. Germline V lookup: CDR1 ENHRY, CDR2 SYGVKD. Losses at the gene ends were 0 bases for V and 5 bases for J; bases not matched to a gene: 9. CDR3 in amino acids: CAISESTGRGLYGYTF. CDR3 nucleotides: TGTGCCATCAGTGAGTCGACAGGGAGAGGCCTTTATGGCTACACCTTC.

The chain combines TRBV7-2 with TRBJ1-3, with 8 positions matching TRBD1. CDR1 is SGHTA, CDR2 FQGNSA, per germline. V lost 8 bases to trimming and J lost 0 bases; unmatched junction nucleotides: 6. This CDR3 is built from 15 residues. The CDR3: CASSVDRGSGNTIYF. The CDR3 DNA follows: TGTGCCAGCTCTGTCGACAGGGGCTCTGGAAACACCATATATTTT. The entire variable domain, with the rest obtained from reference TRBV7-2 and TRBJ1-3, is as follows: GAGVSQSPSNKVTEKGKDVELRCDPISGHTALYWYRQSLGQGLEFLIYFQGNSAPDKSGLPSDRFSAERTGGSVSTLTIQRTQQEDSAVYLCASSVDRGSGNTIYFGEGSWLTVV.

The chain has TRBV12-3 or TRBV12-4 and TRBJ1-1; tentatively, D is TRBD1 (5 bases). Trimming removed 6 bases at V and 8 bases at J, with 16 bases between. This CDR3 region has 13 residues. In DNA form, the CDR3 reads TGTGCCAGCAGAACTCAGGGATCAGCGGAAGCTTTCTTT. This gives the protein CASRTQGSAEAFF.

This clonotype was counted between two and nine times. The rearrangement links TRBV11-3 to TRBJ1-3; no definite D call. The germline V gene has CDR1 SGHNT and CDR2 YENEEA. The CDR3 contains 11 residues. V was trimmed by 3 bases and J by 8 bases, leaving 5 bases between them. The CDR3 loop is CASSLEDTIYF. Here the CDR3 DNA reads TGTGCCAGCAGCTTGGAGGACACCATATATTTT.

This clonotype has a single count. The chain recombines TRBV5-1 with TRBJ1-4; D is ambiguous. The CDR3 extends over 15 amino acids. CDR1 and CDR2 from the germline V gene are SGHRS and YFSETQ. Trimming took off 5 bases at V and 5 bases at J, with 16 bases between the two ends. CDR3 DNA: TGCGCCAGCAGAATCGGACGGGTAGTAAATGAAAAACTGTTTTTT. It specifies CASRIGRVVNEKLFF.

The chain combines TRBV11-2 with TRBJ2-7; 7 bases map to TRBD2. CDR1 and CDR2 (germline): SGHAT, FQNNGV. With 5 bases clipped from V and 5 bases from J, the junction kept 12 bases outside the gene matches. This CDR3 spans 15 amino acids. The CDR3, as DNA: TGTGCCAGCAGCGTCTCCACTAGCGAGACGCACGAGCAGTACTTC. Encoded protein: CASSVSTSETHEQYF.